This T cell receptor (beta chain) came from a study of cytomegalovirus exposure and HLA in healthy donors. The PCR contained 60 Vbeta and 13 Jbeta primers. TCRdb's table, derived via immunoSEQ multiplex PCR, lists solely in-frame clones and lacks some. Its clone listing holds tens of thousands of clones. Study-level findings and limits: Cytomegalovirus association was listed for about 150 TCR beta chains. A later analysis found most CMV-associated TCR beta chains apparently HLA-restricted. In a later analysis, TCR association rates varied by HLA locus: DRB1 most, HLA-C fewest.

Worth noting for this clone: Its specificity is unknown.

Trimming left V 6 bases short and J 4 bases short, with 12 bases between. The length of the CDR3 is 13 residues. Germline V gene data show CDR1 as SGHTA and CDR2 as FQGNSA. The source material was PBMCs. The gene calls are TRBV7-2 and TRBJ2-5; tentatively, D is TRBD1 (5 bases). This clonotype originated in a woman aged 60 to 75 in good health and CMV-seronegative. CDR3 region: CASSRQRRETQYF. The CDR3 nucleotides are TGTGCCAGCAGTCGACAGAGGAGAGAGACCCAGTACTTC. Drawing the rest from reference TRBV7-2 and TRBJ2-5, the complete variable domain is GAGVSQSPSNKVTEKGKDVELRCDPISGHTALYWYRQSLGQGLEFLIYFQGNSAPDKSGLPSDRFSAERTGGSVSTLTIQRTQQEDSAVYLCASSRQRRETQYFGPGTRLLVL.